The sequence of this TCR beta chain was determined in a study of blood T cell repertoires in COVID-19. In the study's own analysis: Nucleated cell number was recorded as an estimate derived from reference gene primer amplification. The assay was immunoSEQ multiplex PCR, and TCRdb's table has in-frame clones only and misses some. V, J and clone size are those of that table, while D and trimming were read from the DNA. The table has roughly 200,000 clones, about 81% seen once. This CDR3 contains 13 residues. V gave up 6 bases and J gave up 8 bases; unmatched junction bases: 4. Germline V gene data show CDR1 as LGHNT and CDR2 as FRNRAP.

The TCR originated in a man in his forties who had recovered from COVID-19. Sequenced input: PBMCs or T cells enriched from blood (not recorded which). This chain links TRBV12-5 with TRBJ1-6; 7 bases are a match to TRBD1. The CDR3 is CASGRDRDSPLHF. CDR3 in DNA: TGTGCTAGTGGACGTGACAGGGATTCACCCCTCCACTTT.